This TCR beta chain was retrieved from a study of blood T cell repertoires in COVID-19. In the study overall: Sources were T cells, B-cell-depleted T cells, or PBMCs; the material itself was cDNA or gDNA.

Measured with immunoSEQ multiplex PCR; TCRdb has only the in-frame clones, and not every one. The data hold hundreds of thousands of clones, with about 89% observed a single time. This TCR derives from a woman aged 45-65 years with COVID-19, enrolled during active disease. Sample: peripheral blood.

Here the CDR3 DNA reads TGTGCCAGCAGCTTAGCTGGGGAGGGTTACTCCTACGAGCAGTACTTC. As protein: CASSLAGEGYSYEQYF. This chain connects TRBV7-2 to TRBJ2-7, with 7 nucleotides matching TRBD2. With 0 bases clipped from V and 0 bases from J, the junction kept 5 bases outside the gene matches. Per the germline V gene, CDR1 is SGHTA and CDR2 is FQGNSA. The CDR3 sequence is 16 residues long.